This T cell receptor (beta chain) was found in a study of human T cells and chemical hapten exposure. The overall study: TCR yields per sample varied, mainly owing to small pooled library volume differences.

Study results and caveats: High-frequency TCRs, those above 1 in 1000, stayed the same after DPC sensitization.

A single record per CDR3 protein comes from TCRdb applying MiXCR to the RACE reads. The sample lists fewer than 130,000 distinct CDR3 sequences, roughly 9.6% occurring once. Time point specified: patch test 1, 2 weeks after DPC sensitization. Sample treatment: therapeutic diphenylcyclopropenone sensitization with weekly scalp DPC. As concerns this clonotype: Antigen: not known.

Looked up from germline, CDR1 is SGDLS and CDR2 is YYNGEE. The CDR3 has 16 residues. Losses at the gene ends were 4 bases for V and 2 bases for J; bases not matched to a gene: 9. The rearrangement joins TRBV9 to TRBJ2-1; 7 nucleotides agree with TRBD2. The sequence was obtained from a middle-aged woman with alopecia areata. Some clones in this sample may be carry-over from other donors' samples. The sample in question was whole blood, obtained in connection with sensitization to the hapten diphenylcyclopropenone (DPC). CDR3 bases: TGTGCCAGCAGCCCAAGGGAGGGAGGGCCCTACAATGAGCAGTTCTTC. Translating it yields CASSPREGGPYNEQFF.